The rows below give T cell receptor beta chains drawn from one sample of a study of T-cell memory formation after mild COVID-19. TCRdb redid the calling of the 5' RACE reads with MiXCR, one entry per CDR3 protein. The sample consists of about 210,000 distinct CDR3 sequences, 10% of them appearing once. The material sequenced was PBMCs or a T cell subset sorted from them (not recorded which). The source is a man aged 18 to 30 who had mild COVID-19 (a few samples of this study predate the infection). Cell type and time point are not known. CDR3s include the opening cysteine and the closing phenylalanine or tryptophan. Each record gives: V gene, J gene, D gene, clone size, CDR3 protein, CDR3 DNA. The D gene is left open where the match is weak. The listing skips clone size in some rows; elsewhere it reads once, few, many or a size class.

>TRBV20-1|TRBJ1-6|TRBD1|few
CSAESGQGNNSPLHF
TGCAGTGCTGAATCAGGACAGGGAAATAATTCACCCCTCCACTTT
>TRBV20-1|TRBJ2-7|TRBD2|few
CSARNGHAGDYEQYF
TGCAGTGCTAGAAATGGACACGCGGGGGATTACGAGCAGTACTTC
>TRBV7-3|TRBJ2-1|-|few
CASSSPTESNEQFF
TGTGCCAGCAGCTCACCGACAGAGAGCAATGAGCAGTTCTTC
>TRBV4-2|TRBJ1-6|TRBD1|-
CASSQETGDPLHF
TGTGCCAGCAGCCAAGAAACAGGGGACCCCCTCCACTTT
>TRBV12-3/TRBV12-4|TRBJ2-3|TRBD1|-
CASSFSQGADTQYF
TGTGCCAGCAGTTTTTCACAGGGGGCAGATACGCAGTATTTT
>TRBV4-3|TRBJ1-2|TRBD1|-
CASSQDDRANVYGYTF
TGCGCCAGCAGCCAAGACGACAGGGCCAACGTCTATGGCTACACCTTC
>TRBV29-1|TRBJ2-1|TRBD2|few
CSVVRAGAYNEQFF
TGCAGCGTTGTGCGAGCGGGGGCGTACAATGAGCAGTTCTTC
>TRBV7-8|TRBJ1-4|-|-
CASSPGPVEKLFF
TGTGCCAGCAGCCCAGGTCCGGTAGAAAAACTGTTTTTT
>TRBV20-1|TRBJ1-6|-|-
CSARLQRSSYNSPLHF
TGCAGTGCTAGGCTCCAGAGGAGCTCCTATAATTCACCCCTCCACTTT
>TRBV5-1|TRBJ1-4|TRBD1|few
CASSRGTVGEEKLFF
TGCGCCAGCAGCAGAGGGACAGTTGGGGAAGAAAAACTGTTTTTT
>TRBV20-1|TRBJ1-6|-|few
CSASLASLGSPLHF
TGCAGTGCTAGTTTGGCGAGCCTGGGTTCACCCCTCCACTTT
>TRBV18|TRBJ2-3|-|many
CASSPLSGDTQYF
TGTGCCAGCTCACCACTTTCCGGGGATACGCAGTATTTT
>TRBV23-1|TRBJ2-6|-|-
CASSLRGPSGANVLTF
TGCGCCAGCAGTCTAAGGGGACCCTCTGGGGCCAACGTCCTGACTTTC
>TRBV7-3|TRBJ2-1|TRBD2|-
CASSLFGTSPYNEQFF
TGTGCCAGCAGCTTATTCGGGACTAGCCCTTACAATGAGCAGTTCTTC
>TRBV5-1|TRBJ1-1|-|few
CASSLGGWMNTEAFF
TGCGCCAGCAGCTTGGGGGGCTGGATGAACACTGAAGCTTTCTTT
>TRBV2|TRBJ1-5|-|-
CASKREGNQPQHF
TGTGCCAGCAAGAGGGAGGGAAATCAGCCCCAGCATTTT
>TRBV7-9|TRBJ1-2|-|many
CASSLQVEPAGYGYTF
TGTGCCAGCAGCTTGCAGGTTGAACCAGCAGGGTACGGCTACACCTTC
>TRBV27|TRBJ1-1|TRBD1|-
CASSFHRGRTEAFF
TGTGCCAGCAGTTTCCACAGGGGAAGGACTGAAGCTTTCTTT
>TRBV5-1|TRBJ2-5|-|few
CASSLVETLTQYF
TGCGCCAGCAGCTTGGTTGAGACTTTGACCCAGTACTTC
>TRBV6-1|TRBJ2-3|-|few
CASDYRVPGTDTQYF
TGTGCCAGCGACTACAGGGTCCCCGGAACAGATACGCAGTATTTT
>TRBV12-3/TRBV12-4|TRBJ2-7|-|few
CASSLAVTGRNEQYF
TGTGCCAGCAGTTTAGCGGTGACTGGGAGGAACGAGCAGTACTTC
>TRBV2|TRBJ1-3|-|few
CASVPHLAAGNTIYF
TGTGCCAGCGTCCCGCACCTGGCAGCTGGAAACACCATATATTTT
>TRBV5-1|TRBJ2-1|-|many
CASSPPGASSYNEQFF
TGCGCCAGCAGCCCTCCTGGGGCCAGCTCCTACAATGAGCAGTTCTTC
>TRBV7-2|TRBJ2-2|-|-
CASRGGLTGIEELFF
TGTGCCAGCAGGGGGGGACTGACCGGGATTGAGGAGCTGTTTTTT
>TRBV20-1|TRBJ2-3|-|few
CSAPTPGDTQYF
TGCAGTGCTCCTACTCCGGGAGATACGCAGTATTTT
>TRBV5-1|TRBJ2-5|-|-
CASSYDPAETQYF
TGCGCCAGCAGCTACGACCCGGCGGAGACCCAGTACTTC
>TRBV5-6|TRBJ1-5|-|few
CASSLSGYQPQHF
TGTGCCAGCAGCTTGTCGGGGTATCAGCCCCAGCATTTT
>TRBV5-1|TRBJ1-1|-|few
CASSLKTVNTEAFF
TGCGCCAGCAGCCTAAAGACAGTGAACACTGAAGCTTTCTTT
>TRBV7-8|TRBJ1-2|-|few
CASSLRGVRAQLSYTF
TGTGCCAGCAGCCTACGCGGGGTGCGTGCCCAGTTGAGCTACACCTTC
>TRBV19|TRBJ1-5|TRBD1|few
CASSRTGDQQPQHF
TGTGCCAGTAGCAGGACAGGGGATCAACAGCCCCAGCATTTT
>TRBV2|TRBJ2-2|-|-
CASSEESTRNTGELFF
TGTGCCAGCAGTGAAGAAAGCACGCGGAACACCGGGGAGCTGTTTTTT
>TRBV7-9|TRBJ1-1|-|medium-sized
CASSLQATEAFF
TGTGCCAGCAGCTTACAGGCCACTGAAGCTTTCTTT
>TRBV30|TRBJ2-3|TRBD1|-
CAWSQGGTDTQYF
TGTGCCTGGAGTCAGGGGGGCACAGATACGCAGTATTTT
>TRBV2|TRBJ2-5|TRBD1|-
CASSGRFSGTGGETQYF
TGTGCCAGCAGTGGAAGATTTTCCGGGACAGGGGGAGAGACCCAGTACTTC
>TRBV12-3/TRBV12-4|TRBJ1-5|-|few
CASSSHGRSNQPQHF
TGTGCCAGCAGCTCCCACGGGCGTAGCAATCAGCCCCAGCATTTT
>TRBV30|TRBJ1-5|-|few
CAWSRGINQPQHF
TGTGCCTGGAGTCGGGGCATCAATCAGCCCCAGCATTTT
>TRBV2|TRBJ1-5|-|-
CASQRQSLSNQPQHF
TGTGCCAGCCAGAGACAGTCCCTTAGCAATCAGCCCCAGCATTTT